These T cell receptor beta chains were read from a single sample in a study of blood T cell repertoires in COVID-19. Sequencing used immunoSEQ multiplex PCR; TCRdb keeps in-frame clones, though not all of them. The top ten clones hold less than 4% of a sample with over 130,000 clones, about 80% of them seen once. The source material was peripheral blood. The receptors come from a woman aged 60-75 years with acute or convalescent COVID-19. Each CDR3 is given with its conserved first and last residue. Each record gives: D gene, J gene, V gene, clone size, CDR3 protein, CDR3 DNA. The D gene is left open where the match is weak. Rows give clone size only sometimes, using once, few, many, or a class for an expanded clone.

D: NA
J: TRBJ2-7
V: TRBV28
size: NA
CDR3: CASSSSLTYEQYF
DNA: TGTGCCAGCAGTTCCTCACTAACCTACGAGCAGTACTTC

D: NA
J: TRBJ2-7
V: TRBV6-5
size: NA
CDR3: CASSYGGVPYEQYF
DNA: TGTGCCAGCAGTTACGGAGGGGTGCCCTACGAGCAGTACTTC

D: TRBD2
J: TRBJ2-2
V: TRBV5-1
size: NA
CDR3: CASSAGTSGLNTGELFF
DNA: TGCGCCAGCAGCGCCGGGACTAGCGGATTGAACACCGGGGAGCTGTTTTTT

D: NA
J: TRBJ1-1
V: TRBV28
size: NA
CDR3: CASRSINTEAFF
DNA: TGTGCCAGCCGGTCGATAAACACTGAAGCTTTCTTT

D: NA
J: TRBJ2-3
V: TRBV30
size: NA
CDR3: CASSLAGGTDTQYF
DNA: TGTGCCTCCTCCCTCGCCGGGGGCACAGATACGCAGTATTTT

D: NA
J: TRBJ2-1
V: TRBV24-1
size: NA
CDR3: CATSDFIGGYEQFF
DNA: TGTGCCACCAGTGATTTTATAGGGGGTTATGAGCAGTTCTTC

D: NA
J: TRBJ1-2
V: TRBV28
size: NA
CDR3: CASSPDYGYTF
DNA: TGTGCCAGCAGTCCAGACTATGGCTACACCTTC

D: NA
J: TRBJ2-2
V: TRBV7-3
size: NA
CDR3: CATRQDGNTGELFF
DNA: TGTGCCACCCGACAGGATGGGAACACCGGGGAGCTGTTTTTT

D: TRBD1
J: TRBJ2-5
V: TRBV11-3
size: NA
CDR3: CASSIPGQQETQYF
DNA: TGTGCCAGCAGCATACCGGGACAGCAAGAGACCCAGTACTTC

D: NA
J: TRBJ2-3
V: TRBV5-1
size: NA
CDR3: CASGAEGARTDTQYF
DNA: TGCGCCAGCGGGGCGGAGGGAGCTCGCACAGATACGCAGTATTTT

D: TRBD1
J: TRBJ2-2
V: TRBV7-9
size: NA
CDR3: CASSYAQNRGRRATGELFF
DNA: TGTGCCAGCAGCTACGCACAGAACAGGGGGCGAAGAGCCACCGGGGAGCTGTTTTTT

D: NA
J: TRBJ1-2
V: TRBV3-1/TRBV3-2
size: NA
CDR3: CASSLGMRQPYGYTF
DNA: TGTGCCAGCAGCCTTGGGATGAGACAGCCTTATGGCTACACCTTC

D: TRBD2
J: TRBJ2-5
V: TRBV2
size: NA
CDR3: CASSEEGGSPGTQYF
DNA: TGTGCCAGCAGTGAGGAGGGAGGGTCCCCCGGGACCCAGTACTTC

D: NA
J: TRBJ2-1
V: TRBV6-1
size: NA
CDR3: CASSDTYPSYNEQFF
DNA: TGTGCCAGCAGTGACACCTACCCCTCCTACAATGAGCAGTTCTTC

D: NA
J: TRBJ1-2
V: TRBV5-1
size: NA
CDR3: CASSPPGGGNGYTF
DNA: TGCGCCAGCAGCCCTCCGGGGGGCGGGAATGGCTACACCTTC

D: TRBD2
J: TRBJ2-1
V: TRBV6-5
size: NA
CDR3: CASSYFLAGPLNEQFF
DNA: TGTGCCAGCAGTTACTTCCTAGCGGGACCTCTCAATGAGCAGTTCTTC

D: NA
J: TRBJ2-6
V: TRBV18
size: NA
CDR3: CASSRTGPSGANVLTF
DNA: TGTGCCAGCTCACGAACAGGACCCTCTGGGGCCAACGTCCTGACTTTC

D: TRBD1
J: TRBJ2-5
V: TRBV5-1
size: NA
CDR3: CASSLGQGKETQYF
DNA: TGCGCCAGCAGCTTGGGACAGGGGAAAGAGACCCAGTACTTC

D: NA
J: TRBJ1-5
V: TRBV7-8
size: few
CDR3: CASSRESGYNQPQHF
DNA: TGTGCCAGCAGCCGAGAGTCAGGGTACAATCAGCCCCAGCATTTT

D: NA
J: TRBJ1-1
V: TRBV3-1/TRBV3-2
size: NA
CDR3: CASSPGVNTEAFF
DNA: TGTGCCAGCAGCCCAGGGGTAAACACTGAAGCTTTCTTT

D: NA
J: TRBJ1-1
V: TRBV29-1
size: few
CDR3: CSVEATVNTEAFF
DNA: TGCAGCGTTGAAGCGACAGTGAACACTGAAGCTTTCTTT

D: NA
J: TRBJ1-3
V: TRBV30
size: NA
CDR3: CAWSVLGPTVGNTIYF
DNA: TGTGCCTGGAGTGTACTGGGGCCAACGGTCGGAAACACCATATATTTT

D: NA
J: TRBJ1-5
V: TRBV19
size: NA
CDR3: CASSSQGFLSNQPQHF
DNA: TGTGCCAGTAGTAGCCAGGGGTTTCTTAGCAATCAGCCCCAGCATTTT

D: NA
J: TRBJ2-3
V: TRBV6-2/TRBV6-3
size: NA
CDR3: CASSGIVFTDTQYF
DNA: TGTGCCAGCAGTGGCATCGTTTTTACAGATACGCAGTATTTT

D: TRBD2
J: TRBJ2-1
V: TRBV7-3
size: NA
CDR3: CASQPSGNYEQFF
DNA: TGTGCCAGCCAGCCTAGCGGGAACTATGAGCAGTTCTTC

D: NA
J: TRBJ2-1
V: TRBV9
size: NA
CDR3: CASSPRGLRSYNEQFF
DNA: TGTGCCAGCAGCCCAAGGGGTCTTCGCTCCTACAATGAGCAGTTCTTC

D: NA
J: TRBJ1-1
V: TRBV7-3
size: once
CDR3: CASSLQGRFNTEAFF
DNA: TGTGCCAGCAGCTTACAGGGGCGTTTTAACACTGAAGCTTTCTTT

D: TRBD1
J: TRBJ1-6
V: TRBV18
size: once
CDR3: CASSTGTGGLSPLHF
DNA: TGTGCCAGCTCAACCGGGACAGGGGGGCTGTCACCCCTCCACTTT

D: TRBD1
J: TRBJ1-6
V: TRBV4-3
size: NA
CDR3: CASSHVRQGAFNSPLHF
DNA: TGCGCCAGCAGCCATGTAAGACAGGGGGCCTTTAATTCACCCCTCCACTTT

D: TRBD1
J: TRBJ1-2
V: TRBV28
size: NA
CDR3: CASSRTGDYGYTF
DNA: TGTGCCAGCAGTCGGACAGGGGATTATGGCTACACCTTC

D: TRBD2
J: TRBJ2-5
V: TRBV3-1/TRBV3-2
size: NA
CDR3: CASSGLAGEETQYF
DNA: TGTGCCAGCTCGGGACTAGCGGGAGAAGAGACCCAGTACTTC

D: NA
J: TRBJ1-1
V: TRBV12-3/TRBV12-4
size: NA
CDR3: CASSFGQRTEAFF
DNA: TGTGCCAGCAGTTTTGGGCAACGAACTGAAGCTTTCTTT

D: TRBD1
J: TRBJ1-1
V: TRBV11-2
size: few
CDR3: CASSPGGWGLNTEAFF
DNA: TGTGCCAGCTCCCCAGGGGGATGGGGTCTGAACACTGAAGCTTTCTTT

D: NA
J: TRBJ2-3
V: TRBV29-1
size: NA
CDR3: CSVERSRRTASTDTQYF
DNA: TGCAGCGTTGAAAGATCCCGACGGACAGCTAGCACAGATACGCAGTATTTT

D: NA
J: TRBJ1-5
V: TRBV9
size: once
CDR3: CASSVDGYSNQPQHF
DNA: TGTGCCAGCAGCGTAGACGGGTATAGCAATCAGCCCCAGCATTTT

D: NA
J: TRBJ1-4
V: TRBV7-3
size: few
CDR3: CASSLRLANEKLFF
DNA: TGTGCCAGCAGCCTCAGGTTGGCTAATGAAAAACTGTTTTTT

D: TRBD1
J: TRBJ2-5
V: TRBV28
size: NA
CDR3: CASSTRRDSVGKTQYF
DNA: TGTGCCAGCAGCACCCGCCGGGACAGCGTGGGAAAGACCCAGTACTTC

D: NA
J: TRBJ2-3
V: TRBV11-2
size: NA
CDR3: CASSLGAGVGFADTQYF
DNA: TGTGCCAGCAGCTTAGGCGCCGGGGTGGGATTCGCAGATACGCAGTATTTT

D: NA
J: TRBJ1-1
V: TRBV29-1
size: NA
CDR3: CSAYRDPNTEAFF
DNA: TGCAGCGCTTACAGGGACCCGAACACTGAAGCTTTCTTT

D: NA
J: TRBJ2-7
V: TRBV5-1
size: NA
CDR3: CASRFHIESREVTYEQYF
DNA: TGCGCCAGCAGGTTTCATATCGAGTCCAGGGAAGTTACCTACGAGCAGTACTTC

D: TRBD2
J: TRBJ2-1
V: TRBV27
size: NA
CDR3: CASSPAAGGPHNEQFF
DNA: TGTGCCAGCAGTCCCGCAGCGGGAGGGCCCCACAATGAGCAGTTCTTC

D: TRBD1
J: TRBJ2-3
V: TRBV6-5
size: few
CDR3: CASSWGQGVDTQYF
DNA: TGTGCCAGCAGCTGGGGACAGGGTGTAGATACGCAGTATTTT

D: TRBD1
J: TRBJ2-3
V: TRBV5-1
size: NA
CDR3: CASNRGRGTDTQYF
DNA: TGCGCCAGCAACAGGGGGCGCGGCACAGATACGCAGTATTTT

D: TRBD1
J: TRBJ1-1
V: TRBV5-6
size: NA
CDR3: CASSSPTGQVNTEAFF
DNA: TGTGCCAGCAGCTCCCCTACGGGACAGGTGAACACTGAAGCTTTCTTT

D: NA
J: TRBJ1-6
V: TRBV19
size: NA
CDR3: CASKTGSYNSPLHF
DNA: TGTGCCAGTAAGACGGGCTCCTATAATTCACCCCTCCACTTT

D: NA
J: TRBJ2-3
V: TRBV5-1
size: NA
CDR3: CASSLGQMTDTQYF
DNA: TGCGCCAGCAGCTTGGGACAGATGACAGATACGCAGTATTTT

D: NA
J: TRBJ1-2
V: TRBV28
size: NA
CDR3: CASSVAANYGYTF
DNA: TGTGCCAGCAGTGTGGCAGCTAACTATGGCTACACCTTC